This T cell receptor beta chain comes out of a study of tumor-infiltrating lymphocytes in localized non-small cell lung cancer. The CDR3 has 14 amino acids. Germline assignment: CDR1 SNHLY and CDR2 FYNNEI. Trimming left V 8 bases short and J 4 bases short, with 15 bases between. The table came from immunoSEQ multiplex PCR; TCRdb's copy has only in-frame clones and leaves some out. Here the sample spans approximately 13,000 clones, more than 65% being singletons. The source material was lung tumor tissue. This sequence was found in a human donor with non-small cell lung cancer. This chain connects TRBV2 to TRBJ1-5, with D unresolved. The CDR3 DNA reads TGTGCCAGCGGCCCCACGAATTTAAATCAGCCCCAGCATTTT. Its translation: CASGPTNLNQPQHF.